This T cell receptor (beta chain) was identified in a study of blood T cell repertoires in COVID-19. Overall study: Sites across the United States, Italy and Spain contributed samples from acute and convalescent COVID-19. Nucleic acid was either cDNA or gDNA, and it came from T cells, B-cell-depleted T cells, or PBMCs.

As originally analysed: Amplified reference gene primers provided the basis for estimating nucleated cell counts. Using immunoSEQ multiplex PCR, the repertoire was profiled, and TCRdb retains in-frame clones only, with some absent. D and trimming were read from the DNA, whereas the V and J calls and clone size are those reported in that table. Altogether over 150,000 clones are present, around 83% being singletons, with the ten largest covering roughly 13%. Losses at the gene ends were 1 base for V and 6 bases for J; bases not matched to a gene: 7. Germline CDR1 SGHNT, CDR2 YYREEE (reference sequence). This CDR3 comprises 16 residues. This clone was found a few times.

The material sequenced was peripheral blood. This clonotype originated in a human donor in a cohort sampled during active COVID-19. The chain employs TRBV5-4 and TRBJ2-1; the match to TRBD1 covers 10 bases. The CDR3 reads CASSLTGTGDFNEQFF. The CDR3 DNA reads as TGTGCCAGCAGCTTGACCGGGACAGGGGACTTCAATGAGCAGTTCTTC.